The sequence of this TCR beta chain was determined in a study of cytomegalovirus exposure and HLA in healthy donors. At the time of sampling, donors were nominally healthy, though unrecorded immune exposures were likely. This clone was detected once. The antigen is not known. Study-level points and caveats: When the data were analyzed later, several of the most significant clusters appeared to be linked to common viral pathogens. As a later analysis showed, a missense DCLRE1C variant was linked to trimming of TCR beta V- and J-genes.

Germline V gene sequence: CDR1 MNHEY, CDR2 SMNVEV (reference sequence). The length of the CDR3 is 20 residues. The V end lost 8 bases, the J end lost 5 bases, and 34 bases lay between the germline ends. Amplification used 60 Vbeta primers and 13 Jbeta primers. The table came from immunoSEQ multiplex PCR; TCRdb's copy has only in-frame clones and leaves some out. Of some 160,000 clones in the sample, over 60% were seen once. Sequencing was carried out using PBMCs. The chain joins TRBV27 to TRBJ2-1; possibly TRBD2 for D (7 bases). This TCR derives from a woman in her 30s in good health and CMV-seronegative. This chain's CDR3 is CASALLGGAAEGGLDNEQFF. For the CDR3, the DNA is TGTGCCAGCGCCCTGTTGGGGGGGGCTGCCGAGGGAGGGCTCGACAATGAGCAGTTCTTC.